These T cell receptor beta chains were read from a single sample in a study of blood T cell repertoires in COVID-19. Here immunoSEQ multiplex PCR was the method, and the copy in TCRdb shows in-frame clones only, minus some. The data hold about 280,000 clones, with about 85% observed a single time. Sequencing was carried out using PBMCs or T cells enriched from blood (not recorded which). These receptors originate from a woman aged 45-65 years who had recovered from COVID-19. CDR3s include the opening cysteine and the closing phenylalanine or tryptophan. The D gene is left open where the match is weak. Where a row states a size, it is once, few, many or the class of an expanded clone; other rows omit it.

. TRBJ2-5 TRBD2 TRBV4-1 CASSQAYLAGMGPQETQYF TGCGCCAGCAGCCAAGCGTACCTAGCGGGAATGGGTCCCCAAGAGACCCAGTACTTC
. TRBJ1-2 . TRBV19 CASSIRGSYGYTF TGTGCCAGTAGTATAAGGGGCAGCTATGGCTACACCTTC
. TRBJ1-2 . TRBV29-1 CSVELGRPNDYYGYTF TGCAGCGTTGAATTGGGGCGACCGAATGACTACTATGGCTACACCTTC
. TRBJ1-1 . TRBV10-2 CASSEGPTEAFF TGCGCCAGCAGTGAGGGCCCTACTGAAGCTTTCTTT
few TRBJ1-2 . TRBV7-9 CASSLAGGTNYGYTF TGTGCCAGCAGCTTAGCCGGGGGAACTAACTATGGCTACACCTTC
. TRBJ1-1 TRBD1 TRBV27 CASTQGRGLTEAFF TGTGCCAGCACGCAAGGAAGGGGGCTCACTGAAGCTTTCTTT
. TRBJ2-1 . TRBV30 CAWSGTGPNEQFF TGTGCCTGGAGTGGAACAGGGCCCAATGAGCAGTTCTTC
. TRBJ2-5 . TRBV29-1 CSSGRPGWETQYF TGCAGCTCCGGGCGGCCAGGGTGGGAGACCCAGTACTTC
. TRBJ2-2 TRBD2 TRBV5-6 CASSWTSFTGELFF TGTGCCAGCAGCTGGACTAGTTTCACCGGGGAGCTGTTTTTT
once TRBJ1-1 TRBD1 TRBV7-9 CASSFGQDGAFF TGTGCCAGCAGCTTCGGACAGGATGGAGCTTTCTTT
. TRBJ1-4 . TRBV2 CASRADTTTNEKLFF TGTGCCAGCAGGGCTGACACAACAACTAATGAAAAACTGTTTTTT
. TRBJ2-5 TRBD1 TRBV18 CASSQEQGRGETQYF TGTGCCAGCTCACAAGAACAGGGGAGAGGGGAGACCCAGTACTTC
. TRBJ1-2 TRBD1 TRBV28 CASGGQVKGGYTF TGTGCCAGCGGGGGACAGGTAAAGGGAGGCTACACCTTC
. TRBJ2-1 . TRBV3-1/TRBV3-2 CASSLLREQFF TGTGCCAGCAGCCTGCTACGTGAGCAGTTCTTC
. TRBJ2-1 TRBD1 TRBV7-6 CASRKDRGGLNEQFF TGTGCCAGCCGCAAGGACAGGGGTGGTTTAAATGAGCAGTTCTTC
. TRBJ2-1 TRBD1 TRBV7-3 CASSGPGQGYNEQFF TGTGCCAGCAGCGGACCGGGACAGGGCTACAATGAGCAGTTCTTC
. TRBJ2-5 TRBD2 TRBV5-6 CASSPKPSGGETQYF TGTGCCAGCAGCCCGAAGCCTAGCGGGGGGGAGACCCAGTACTTC
. TRBJ1-1 . TRBV4-1 CASSLRTRDNTEAFF TGCGCCAGCAGCCTTCGGACAAGGGATAACACTGAAGCTTTCTTT
. TRBJ1-1 . TRBV11-3 CASSLESRFDQGEAFF TGTGCCAGCAGCTTAGAGTCCCGATTTGACCAGGGTGAAGCTTTCTTT
. TRBJ1-2 . TRBV6-5 CASSYSAGRYGYTF TGTGCCAGCAGTTACTCTGCAGGGCGCTATGGCTACACCTTC
. TRBJ2-5 . TRBV28 CASSPPRQGTETQYF TGTGCCAGCAGTCCCCCGAGGCAGGGGACAGAGACCCAGTACTTC
. TRBJ1-4 TRBD1 TRBV28 CASSPHGQGAPAEKLFF TGTGCCAGCAGTCCCCACGGACAGGGGGCTCCCGCTGAAAAACTGTTTTTT
. TRBJ2-7 TRBD1 TRBV4-3 CASSQQRMGQAYEQYF TGCGCCAGCAGCCAACAAAGGATGGGACAGGCCTACGAGCAGTACTTC
. TRBJ1-4 TRBD1 TRBV7-9 CASSSPDRTAYEKLFF TGTGCCAGCAGCTCCCCGGACAGGACCGCTTATGAAAAACTGTTTTTT
. TRBJ2-5 . TRBV7-9 CASSLNGETQYF TGTGCCAGCAGCTTAAACGGAGAGACCCAGTACTTC
few TRBJ1-5 . TRBV15 CATSSRDNSNQPQHF TGTGCCACCAGCAGCCGGGACAACAGCAATCAGCCCCAGCATTTT
few TRBJ2-1 . TRBV5-1 CASSDPSRSSYNEQFF TGCGCCAGCAGCGACCCTAGCAGAAGCTCCTACAATGAGCAGTTCTTC
. TRBJ1-1 TRBD1 TRBV19 CASSPRQGVGTEAFF TGTGCCAGTAGTCCCCGCCAGGGGGTTGGTACTGAAGCTTTCTTT
. TRBJ2-1 . TRBV7-7 CASSPNSGPYNEQFF TGTGCCAGCAGCCCAAATAGCGGCCCCTACAATGAGCAGTTCTTC
. TRBJ2-1 TRBD2 TRBV19 CASSMDRRGAYNEQFF TGTGCCAGTAGTATGGATAGGCGGGGGGCCTACAATGAGCAGTTCTTC
. TRBJ1-1 TRBD1 TRBV30 CAWSDRGGTEAFF TGTGCCTGGTCGGACAGGGGAGGCACTGAAGCTTTCTTT
. TRBJ1-1 . TRBV5-6 CASSLALRNTEAFF TGTGCCAGCAGCTTGGCCTTGCGGAACACTGAAGCTTTCTTT
. TRBJ1-2 . TRBV3-1/TRBV3-2 CASSPRGDYGYTF TGTGCCAGCAGCCCCCGAGGTGACTATGGCTACACCTTC
. TRBJ1-2 . TRBV29-1 CSVVRQSVDRANYGYTF TGCAGCGTTGTTCGACAGAGCGTAGACCGGGCTAACTATGGCTACACCTTC
. TRBJ1-6 TRBD1 TRBV10-3 CAISRDRGAGPLHF TGTGCCATCAGTCGGGACAGGGGCGCCGGGCCCCTCCACTTT
few TRBJ2-2 . TRBV9 CASSDRSLNTGELFF TGTGCCAGCAGCGACCGGAGTTTGAACACCGGGGAGCTGTTTTTT
. TRBJ2-5 . TRBV24-1 CATVKGYQETQYF TGTGCCACCGTAAAGGGGTACCAAGAGACCCAGTACTTC
few TRBJ1-2 . TRBV15 CATSRDTGTFGYTF TGTGCCACCAGCAGAGATACAGGGACCTTTGGCTACACCTTC